In this sample, the clone carrying this T cell receptor beta chain turned up once. What it binds is unknown. These data are taken from a study of T cell responses to AZD1222 COVID-19 vaccine. General study points: Donors, mostly white British, included more females; clonal diversity was possibly underestimated.

Clones were read by immunoSEQ multiplex PCR, and TCRdb kept only the in-frame ones, dropping some. The sample lists about 90,000 clones; roughly 90% were seen once. Germline CDR1 is MNHEY and CDR2 is SVGAGI. V was pared by 4 bases and J by 4 bases, with 11 bases between. The CDR3 contains 13 residues. The chain joins TRBV6-5 to TRBJ2-7; D possibly corresponds to TRBD1 (6 bases). Sequences were derived from peripheral blood, sampled 28 days after the second AZD1222 dose. This receptor was obtained from an adult who received the AZD1222 COVID-19 vaccine. The CDR3 loop is CASSFRGPYEQYF. The CDR3 bases are TGTGCCAGCAGTTTCAGGGGTCCGTACGAGCAGTACTTC.